The 17 T cell receptor beta chains below all came from one sample that was sequenced in a study of CD39 and CD103 CD8 tumor-infiltrating T cells. Some clones are missing from TCRdb's copy, which holds only in-frame ones; the method was immunoSEQ multiplex PCR. The repertoire consists of several thousand clones, with roughly three fifths occurring once and the leading ten covering 58%. The material sequenced was CD8+ T cells sorted from blood. The subset here: total memory CD8 T cells (CD45RA-CCR7+/-) from blood or uninvolved lymph node. The receptors stem from a human donor with head and neck squamous cell carcinoma.

The chain has TRBV13 and TRBJ2-7, with TRBD2 matching over 12 bases. There are 16 residues in the CDR3. Trimming removed 5 bases from V and 1 base from J; junction bases left unmatched: 6. CDR1 and CDR2 (germline): PRHDT, FYEKMQ (reference sequence). The CDR3 here is CASSPPTSGSSYEQYF. Here the CDR3 DNA reads TGTGCCAGCAGCCCCCCGACTAGCGGGAGTTCCTACGAGCAGTACTTC.

This clone showed up just once. The rearrangement uses TRBV28 and TRBJ1-5, with 7 bases identical to TRBD1. Unmatched junction bases numbered 13, after V lost 5 bases and J lost 6 bases. This CDR3 region has 16 residues. The germline gives CDR1 MDHEN, CDR2 SYDVKM. CDR3 amino acids: CASSPYLGTEGQPQHF. The DNA for the CDR3 is TGTGCCAGCAGTCCATACTTGGGGACAGAGGGTCAGCCCCAGCATTTT.

This clone occurred once. The chain couples TRBV7-8 to TRBJ1-2; tentative D call: TRBD1 (5 bases). This CDR3 is 17 amino acids long. The germline CDR1 and CDR2 sequences are SGHVS and FQNEAQ. The germline V and J ends were trimmed by 1 base and 7 bases, with 22 bases remaining between them. The CDR3 bases are TGTGCCAGCAGCTTAGGTCCAGGTCTGGGGCCTGTGCTTGGCTACACCTTC. This translates into CASSLGPGLGPVLGYTF.

The genes are TRBV4-1 and TRBJ2-7, with D perhaps matching TRBD1 (6 bases). From germline, CDR1 is MGHRA and CDR2 YSYEKL. The CDR3 spans 13 residues. V lost 1 base, J lost 3 bases, and 7 bases lay in between. The CDR3 nucleotides are TGCGCCAGCAGCCAAGCACAGGGCTACGAGCAGTACTTC. It yields the protein CASSQAQGYEQYF.

The rearrangement joins TRBV10-1 to TRBJ2-1; D call uncertain. Trimming shortened V by 0 bases and J by 4 bases, and 13 bases separated the two germline ends. Per the germline V gene, CDR1 is WNHNN and CDR2 is SYGVQD (reference sequence). There are 16 residues in the CDR3. For the CDR3, the DNA is TGCGCCAGCAGTGAGTCCGGGTTTTATGATTACAATGAGCAGTTCTTC. This encodes CASSESGFYDYNEQFF.

The chain uses TRBV6-1 and TRBJ1-1; TRBD1 matches 7 bases. V shed 4 bases and J 3 bases; nucleotides not matched to a gene: 8. From germline, CDR1 is MNHNS and CDR2 SASEGT. This CDR3 has 15 amino acids. The CDR3: CASSASTGWDTEAFF. The CDR3 region has the DNA TGTGCCAGCAGTGCCTCGACAGGGTGGGACACTGAAGCTTTCTTT.

The chain uses TRBV10-2 and TRBJ1-2; no clear D. The CDR3 consists of 14 residues. V lost 0 bases, J lost 4 bases, and 9 bases lay in between. Germline loops: CDR1 WSHSY, CDR2 SAAADI. CDR3 DNA sequence: TGCGCCAGCAGTGAGTCCCAGATAACCTATGGCTACACCTTC. Encoded protein: CASSESQITYGYTF.

The CDR3 loop is CASSIAGEAFF. CDR3 bases: TGTGCCAGTAGTATAGCAGGGGAAGCTTTCTTT. V usage is TRBV19 and J usage is TRBJ1-1; D is possibly TRBD1 (5 bases). CDR1 LNHDA and CDR2 SQIVND come from the germline V gene (reference sequence). V lost 1 base and J lost 8, with 5 bases in between. The CDR3 consists of 11 residues.

The chain uses TRBV7-2 and TRBJ1-2, with D unclear. Germline CDR1 is SGHTA and CDR2 is FQGNSA. Trimming removed 3 bases from V and 0 bases from J, with 11 bases in between. This CDR3 has 15 residues. CDR3: CASSFRTEANYGYTF. The CDR3 DNA sequence: TGTGCCAGCAGCTTCAGGACGGAAGCTAACTATGGCTACACCTTC. Looking up the rest from reference TRBV7-2 and TRBJ1-2 gives the full variable domain: GAGVSQSPSNKVTEKGKDVELRCDPISGHTALYWYRQSLGQGLEFLIYFQGNSAPDKSGLPSDRFSAERTGGSVSTLTIQRTQQEDSAVYLCASSFRTEANYGYTFGSGTRLTVV.

This sequence joins TRBV9 and TRBJ2-3; TRBD2 might be the D (5 bases). V gave up 3 bases and J gave up 2 bases, with 16 bases separating them. The germline CDR1 and CDR2 sequences are SGDLS and YYNGEE. The CDR3 runs to 16 residues. CDR3 protein: CASSAAETTLTDTQYF. In DNA, the CDR3 is TGTGCCAGCAGCGCAGCGGAGACTACCCTCACAGATACGCAGTATTTT.

This chain links TRBV6-4 with TRBJ2-1; 11 bases match TRBD2. The CDR3 spans 15 residues. Germline loops: CDR1 MRHNA, CDR2 SNTAGT. The V segment lost 6 bases and the J segment 8 bases; nucleotides outside the gene matches: 9. Written as DNA, the CDR3 is TGTGCCAGCAGCGACCCGACTAGCGGGGATTATGAGCAGTTCTTC. Protein: CASSDPTSGDYEQFF.

This clone was observed a few times. This sequence joins TRBV28 and TRBJ2-7; TRBD1 matches 8 bases. CDR3 length: 22 residues. Trimming at V came to 6 bases and at J to 5 bases, leaving 33 bases not matched to a gene. From germline, CDR1 is MDHEN and CDR2 SYDVKM. In DNA form, the CDR3 reads TGTGCCAGCAGGCCCTCAGGGGGCGCTTTTCTTTTCCCTCTTAATGGGATTCACGAGCAGTACTTC. It translates to CASRPSGGAFLFPLNGIHEQYF.

The J gene is TRBJ2-7, the V gene TRBV7-9; weak D call: TRBD2 (5 bases). V gave up 1 base and J gave up 0 bases, with 7 bases separating them. The CDR3 sequence is 14 residues long. Germline V gene data show CDR1 as SEHNR and CDR2 as FQNEAQ (reference sequence). The CDR3 nucleotides read TGTGCCAGCAGCTTAGGAGGGATCTCCTACGAGCAGTACTTC. Translated: CASSLGGISYEQYF.

This sequence joins TRBV7-8 and TRBJ2-1; the match to TRBD2 covers 10 bases. J was trimmed by 2 bases and V by 1 base; bases with no gene match: 8. The CDR3 runs to 18 residues. Germline-derived CDR1 and CDR2 are SGHVS and FQNEAQ. The DNA of the CDR3 is TGTGCCAGCAGCTTAGATCCGGGACTAGCGATTCCCTACAATGAGCAGTTCTTC. Protein sequence: CASSLDPGLAIPYNEQFF.

V usage is TRBV7-9 and J usage is TRBJ1-2; 7 bases map to TRBD1. CDR3 size: 13 residues. V lost 1 base and J lost 8; bases outside the gene matches: 4. Germline V CDR1 and CDR2: SEHNR, FQNEAQ (reference sequence). CDR3 DNA: TGTGCCAGCAGCTTAGAAGGGGGACAGGGCTACACCTTC. Residues: CASSLEGGQGYTF.

The chain carries TRBV6-5 and TRBJ2-2, with unresolved D. Germline values: CDR1 MNHEY, CDR2 SVGAGI. Trimming left V 5 bases short and J 0 bases short, with 10 bases between. The CDR3 contains 15 residues. The CDR3 spells CASSRDLPNTGELFF. The CDR3 coding sequence is TGTGCCAGCAGTCGAGACTTACCGAACACCGGGGAGCTGTTTTTT.

The V gene is TRBV7-9, the J gene TRBJ2-2; TRBD1 matches 7 bases. CDR1 SEHNR and CDR2 FQNEAQ come from the germline V gene (reference sequence). Losses at the gene ends were 4 bases for V and 2 bases for J; bases not matched to a gene: 7. The length of the CDR3 is 16 residues. The CDR3 nucleotides read TGTGCCAGCAGCTCCGGGACAGAGAGAAACACCGGGGAGCTGTTTTTT. This codes for CASSSGTERNTGELFF.